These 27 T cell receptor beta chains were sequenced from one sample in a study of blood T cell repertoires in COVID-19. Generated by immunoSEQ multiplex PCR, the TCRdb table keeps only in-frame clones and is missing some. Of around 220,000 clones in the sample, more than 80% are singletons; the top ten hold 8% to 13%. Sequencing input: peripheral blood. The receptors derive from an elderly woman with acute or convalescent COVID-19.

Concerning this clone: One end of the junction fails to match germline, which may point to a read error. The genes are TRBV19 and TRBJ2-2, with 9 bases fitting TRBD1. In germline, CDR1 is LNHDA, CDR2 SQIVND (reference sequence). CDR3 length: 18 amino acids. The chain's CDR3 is CASSLWAHGTGNNGELFF. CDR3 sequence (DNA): TGTGCCAGTAGCCTATGGGCCCATGGGACAGGGAACAACGGGGAGCTGTTTTTT.

CDR3 region: CATSGYREQFF. For the CDR3, the DNA is TGTGCCACCAGTGGCTATCGTGAGCAGTTCTTC. The rearrangement uses TRBV24-1 and TRBJ2-1; D is uncertain. CDR1 is KGHDR and CDR2 is SFDVKD in the germline V gene. V lost 5 bases, J lost 9 bases, and 7 bases lay in between. The CDR3 totals 11 residues.

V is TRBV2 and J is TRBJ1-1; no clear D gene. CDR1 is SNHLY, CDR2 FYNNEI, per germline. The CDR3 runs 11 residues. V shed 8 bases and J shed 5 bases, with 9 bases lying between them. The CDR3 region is CASVRATEAFF. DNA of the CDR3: TGTGCCAGCGTCCGTGCGACTGAAGCTTTCTTT.

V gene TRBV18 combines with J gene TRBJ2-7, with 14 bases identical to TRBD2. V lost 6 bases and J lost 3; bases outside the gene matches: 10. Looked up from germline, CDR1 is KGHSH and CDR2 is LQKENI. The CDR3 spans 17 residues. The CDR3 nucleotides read TGTGCCAGCTCCCTGGGGACTAGCGGGGGCTCCGGCTACGAGCAGTACTTC. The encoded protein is CASSLGTSGGSGYEQYF.

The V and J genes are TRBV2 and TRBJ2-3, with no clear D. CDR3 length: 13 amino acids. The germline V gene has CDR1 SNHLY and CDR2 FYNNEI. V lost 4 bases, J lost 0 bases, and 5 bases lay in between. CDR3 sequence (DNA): TGTGCCAGCAGTGTAGAGAGCACAGATACGCAGTATTTT. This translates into CASSVESTDTQYF. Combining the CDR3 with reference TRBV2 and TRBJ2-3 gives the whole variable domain EPEVTQTPSHQVTQMGQEVILRCVPISNHLYFYWYRQILGQKVEFLVSFYNNEISEKSEIFDDQFSVERPDGSNFTLKIRSTKLEDSAMYFCASSVESTDTQYFGPGTRLTVL.

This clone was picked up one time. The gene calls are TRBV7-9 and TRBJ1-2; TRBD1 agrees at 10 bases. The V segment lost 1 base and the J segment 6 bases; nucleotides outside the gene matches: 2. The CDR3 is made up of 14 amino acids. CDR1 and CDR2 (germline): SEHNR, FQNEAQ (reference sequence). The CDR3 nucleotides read TGTGCCAGCAGCTTAGGGACAGGGGGTCATGGCTACACCTTC. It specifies CASSLGTGGHGYTF.

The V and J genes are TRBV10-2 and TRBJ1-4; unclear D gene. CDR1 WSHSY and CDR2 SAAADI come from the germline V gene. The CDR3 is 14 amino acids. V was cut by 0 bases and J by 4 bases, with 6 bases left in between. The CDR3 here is CASSESHSNEKLFF. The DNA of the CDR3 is TGCGCCAGCAGTGAGTCCCACAGTAATGAAAAACTGTTTTTT.

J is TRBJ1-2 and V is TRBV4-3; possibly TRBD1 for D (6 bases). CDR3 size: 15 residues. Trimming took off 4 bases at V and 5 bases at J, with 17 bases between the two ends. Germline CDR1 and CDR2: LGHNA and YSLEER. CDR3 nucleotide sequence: TGCGCCAGCAGCCCTACCGTTCAGGGGCCGTATGGCTACACCTTC. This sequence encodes CASSPTVQGPYGYTF.

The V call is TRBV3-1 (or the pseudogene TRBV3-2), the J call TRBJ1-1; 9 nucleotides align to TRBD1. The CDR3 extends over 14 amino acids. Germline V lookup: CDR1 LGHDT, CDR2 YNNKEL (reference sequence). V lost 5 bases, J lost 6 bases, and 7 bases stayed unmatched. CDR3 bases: TGTGCCAGCAGCTTCGACAGGGGGAATTCTGAAGCTTTCTTT. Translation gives CASSFDRGNSEAFF.

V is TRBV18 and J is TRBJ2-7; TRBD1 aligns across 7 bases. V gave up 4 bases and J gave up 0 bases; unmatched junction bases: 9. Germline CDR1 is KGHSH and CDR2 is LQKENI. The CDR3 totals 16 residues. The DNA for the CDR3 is TGTGCCAGCTCACAACCGGGACAGATAAGCTCCTACGAGCAGTACTTC. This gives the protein CASSQPGQISSYEQYF.

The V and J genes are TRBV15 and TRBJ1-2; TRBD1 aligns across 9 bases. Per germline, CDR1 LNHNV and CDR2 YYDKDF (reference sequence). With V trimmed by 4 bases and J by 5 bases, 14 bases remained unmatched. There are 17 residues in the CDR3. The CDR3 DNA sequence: TGTGCCACCAGCACTCCCCCGACCGGGACAGGGCGGTATGGCTACACCTTC. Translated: CATSTPPTGTGRYGYTF.

The CDR3 loop is CASSRGGVETQYF. For the CDR3, the DNA is TGCGCCAGCAGCCGCGGAGGGGTGGAGACCCAGTACTTC. This chain connects TRBV4-1 to TRBJ2-5; tentative D call: TRBD2 (6 bases). The CDR3 contains 13 residues. Per germline, CDR1 MGHRA and CDR2 YSYEKL. V gave up 4 bases and J gave up 5 bases, with 11 bases separating them.

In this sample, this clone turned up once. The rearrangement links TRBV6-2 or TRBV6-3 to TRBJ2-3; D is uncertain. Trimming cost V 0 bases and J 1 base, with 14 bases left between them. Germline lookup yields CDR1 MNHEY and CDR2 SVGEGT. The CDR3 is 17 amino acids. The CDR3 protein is CASSYSGQAAGTDTQYF. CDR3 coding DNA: TGTGCCAGCAGTTACTCTGGGCAGGCTGCCGGCACAGATACGCAGTATTTT.

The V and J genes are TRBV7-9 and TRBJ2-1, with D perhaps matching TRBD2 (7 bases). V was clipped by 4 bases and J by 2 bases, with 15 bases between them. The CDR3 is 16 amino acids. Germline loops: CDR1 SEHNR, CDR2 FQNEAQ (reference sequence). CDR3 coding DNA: TGTGCCAGCAGCTCACCCGGGGGGCCGGCCTACAATGAGCAGTTCTTC. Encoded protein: CASSSPGGPAYNEQFF.

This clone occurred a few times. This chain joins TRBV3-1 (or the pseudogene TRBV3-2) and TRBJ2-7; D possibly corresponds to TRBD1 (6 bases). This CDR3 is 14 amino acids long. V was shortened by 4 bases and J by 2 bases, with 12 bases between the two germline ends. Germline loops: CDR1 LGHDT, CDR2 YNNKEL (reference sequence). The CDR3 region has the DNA TGTGCCAGCAGCCCTGGACAGAGGACCTACGAGCAGTACTTC. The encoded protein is CASSPGQRTYEQYF.

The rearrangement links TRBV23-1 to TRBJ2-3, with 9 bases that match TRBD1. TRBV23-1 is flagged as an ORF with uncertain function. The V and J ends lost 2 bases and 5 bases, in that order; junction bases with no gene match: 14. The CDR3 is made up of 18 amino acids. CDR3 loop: CASSQVFLGQGWRDTQYF. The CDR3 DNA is TGCGCCAGCAGTCAAGTCTTTCTGGGACAGGGTTGGCGAGATACGCAGTATTTT.

In DNA, the CDR3 is TGTGCCAGCAGTTCCCAAAATGACTATGGCTACACCTTC. Translation gives CASSSQNDYGYTF. The V and J genes are TRBV6-6 and TRBJ1-2; the D is unclear. The CDR3 sequence is 13 residues long. The V and J ends lost 4 bases and 3 bases respectively, with 9 bases between them. Germline values: CDR1 MNHNY, CDR2 SVGAGI (reference sequence).

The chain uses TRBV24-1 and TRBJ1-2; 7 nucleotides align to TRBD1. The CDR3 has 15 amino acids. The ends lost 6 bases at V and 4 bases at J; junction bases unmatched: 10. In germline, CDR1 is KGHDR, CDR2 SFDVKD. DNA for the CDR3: TGTGCCACCAGTTCCCCCACGACAGGGACCTATGGCTACACCTTC. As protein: CATSSPTTGTYGYTF.

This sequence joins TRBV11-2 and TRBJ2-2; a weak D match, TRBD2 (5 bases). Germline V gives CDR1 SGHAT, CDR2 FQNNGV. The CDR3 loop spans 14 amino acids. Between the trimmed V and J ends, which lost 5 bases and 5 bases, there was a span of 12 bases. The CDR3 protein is CASSASGGTGELFF. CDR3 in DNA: TGTGCCAGCAGCGCCAGCGGTGGGACCGGGGAGCTGTTTTTT.

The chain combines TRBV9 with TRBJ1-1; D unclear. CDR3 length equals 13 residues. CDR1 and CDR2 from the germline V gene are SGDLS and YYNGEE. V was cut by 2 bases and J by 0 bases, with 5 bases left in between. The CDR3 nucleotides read TGTGCCAGCAGCGTTCTAATGAACACTGAAGCTTTCTTT. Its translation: CASSVLMNTEAFF.

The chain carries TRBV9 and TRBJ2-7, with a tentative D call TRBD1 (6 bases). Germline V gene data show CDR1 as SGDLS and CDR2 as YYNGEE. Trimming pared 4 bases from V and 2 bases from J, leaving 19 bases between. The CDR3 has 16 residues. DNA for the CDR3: TGTGCCAGCAGCTTAACGGGTGGGACACCAGCCTACGAGCAGTACTTC. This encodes CASSLTGGTPAYEQYF.

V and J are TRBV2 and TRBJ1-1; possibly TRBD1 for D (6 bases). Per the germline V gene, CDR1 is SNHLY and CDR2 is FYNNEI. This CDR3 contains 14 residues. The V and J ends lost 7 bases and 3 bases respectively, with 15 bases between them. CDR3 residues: CASTHRVGDTEAFF. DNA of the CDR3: TGTGCCAGCACCCACAGGGTCGGGGACACTGAAGCTTTCTTT.

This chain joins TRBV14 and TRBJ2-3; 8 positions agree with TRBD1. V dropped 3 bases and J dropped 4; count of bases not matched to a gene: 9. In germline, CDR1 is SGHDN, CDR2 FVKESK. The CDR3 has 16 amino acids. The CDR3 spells CASSQGWTGFSDTQYF. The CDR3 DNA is TGTGCCAGCAGCCAGGGTTGGACAGGGTTTTCAGATACGCAGTATTTT.

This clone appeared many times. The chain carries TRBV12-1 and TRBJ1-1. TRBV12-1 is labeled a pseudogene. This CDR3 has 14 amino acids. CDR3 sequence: CASSGGGQNTEAFF. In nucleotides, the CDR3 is TGTGCCAGCAGCGGGGGGGGCCAGAACACTGAAGCTTTCTTT.

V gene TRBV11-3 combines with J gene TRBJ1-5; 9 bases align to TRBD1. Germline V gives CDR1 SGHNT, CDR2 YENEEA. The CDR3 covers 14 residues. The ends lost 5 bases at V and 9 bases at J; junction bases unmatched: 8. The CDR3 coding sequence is TGTGCCAGCAGCGCGGGACAGGGTGATTCGCCCCAGCATTTT. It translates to CASSAGQGDSPQHF.

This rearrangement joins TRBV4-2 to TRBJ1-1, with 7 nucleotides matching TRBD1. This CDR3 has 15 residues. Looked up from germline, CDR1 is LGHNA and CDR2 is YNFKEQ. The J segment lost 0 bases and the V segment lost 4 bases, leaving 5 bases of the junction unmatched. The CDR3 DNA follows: TGTGCCAGCAGCCGCGGACAGGAGATGAACACTGAAGCTTTCTTT. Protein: CASSRGQEMNTEAFF.

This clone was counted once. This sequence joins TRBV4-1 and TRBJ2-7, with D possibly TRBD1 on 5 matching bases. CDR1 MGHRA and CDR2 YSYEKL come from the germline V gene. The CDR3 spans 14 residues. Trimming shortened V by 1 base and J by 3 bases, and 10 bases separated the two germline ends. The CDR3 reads CASSQASRGYEQYF. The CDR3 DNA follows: TGCGCCAGCAGCCAAGCATCAAGGGGCTACGAGCAGTACTTC.